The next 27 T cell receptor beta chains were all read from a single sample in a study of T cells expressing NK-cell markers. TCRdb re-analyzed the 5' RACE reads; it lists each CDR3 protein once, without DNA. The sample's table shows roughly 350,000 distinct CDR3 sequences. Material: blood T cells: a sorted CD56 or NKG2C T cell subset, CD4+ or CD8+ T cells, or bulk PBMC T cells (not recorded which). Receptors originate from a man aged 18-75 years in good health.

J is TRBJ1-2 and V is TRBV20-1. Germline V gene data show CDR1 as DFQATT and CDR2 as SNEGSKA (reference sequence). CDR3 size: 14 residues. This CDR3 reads CSAHMSARGYGYTF.

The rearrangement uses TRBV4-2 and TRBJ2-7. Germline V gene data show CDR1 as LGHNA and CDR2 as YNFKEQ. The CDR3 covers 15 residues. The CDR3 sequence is CASSLGQSRSYEQYF.

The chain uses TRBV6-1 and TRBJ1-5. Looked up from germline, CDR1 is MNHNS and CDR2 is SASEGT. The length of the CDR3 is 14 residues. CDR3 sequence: CASSPPRGLQPQHF.

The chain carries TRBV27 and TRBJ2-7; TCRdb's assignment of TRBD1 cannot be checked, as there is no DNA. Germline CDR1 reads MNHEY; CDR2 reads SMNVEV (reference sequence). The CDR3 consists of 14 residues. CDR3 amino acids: CASSLVRGGYEQYF.

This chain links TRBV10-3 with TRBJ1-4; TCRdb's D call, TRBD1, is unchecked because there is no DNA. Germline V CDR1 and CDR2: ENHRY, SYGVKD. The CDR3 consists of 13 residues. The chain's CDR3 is CAISRGFNEKLFF.

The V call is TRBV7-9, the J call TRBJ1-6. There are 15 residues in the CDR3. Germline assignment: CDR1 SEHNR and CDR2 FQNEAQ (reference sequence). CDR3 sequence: CASSPRDLLGSPLHF.

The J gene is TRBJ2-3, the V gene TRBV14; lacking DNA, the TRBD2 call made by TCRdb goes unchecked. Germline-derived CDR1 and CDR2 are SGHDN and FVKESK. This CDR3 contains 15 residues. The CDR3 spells CASSPGLFQTDTQYF.

Here the CDR3 reads CASGLSWDRVAIGYNEQFF. V gene TRBV12-5 combines with J gene TRBJ2-1; with no DNA, the TCRdb D assignment of TRBD1 cannot be verified. The CDR3 totals 19 residues. Looked up from germline, CDR1 is LGHNT and CDR2 is FRNRAP.

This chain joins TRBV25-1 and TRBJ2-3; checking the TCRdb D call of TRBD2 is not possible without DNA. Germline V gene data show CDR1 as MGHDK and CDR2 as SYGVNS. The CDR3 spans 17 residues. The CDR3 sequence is CASSESPSGRRTDTQYF.

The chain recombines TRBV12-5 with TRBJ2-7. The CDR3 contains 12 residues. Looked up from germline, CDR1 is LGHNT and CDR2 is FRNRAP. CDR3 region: CASGSDGWDQHF.

The CDR3 is CSAPDPGKQGQHQPQHF. The chain employs TRBV20-1 and TRBJ1-5; TCRdb gives TRBD1 as the D gene, but with no DNA this cannot be confirmed. The V gene's germline CDR1 is DFQATT and CDR2 SNEGSKA (reference sequence). This CDR3 has 17 residues.

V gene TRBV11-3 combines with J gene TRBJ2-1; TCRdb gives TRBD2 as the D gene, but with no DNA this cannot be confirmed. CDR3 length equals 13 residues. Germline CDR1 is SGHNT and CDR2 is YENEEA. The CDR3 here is CASSPPGGREQFF.

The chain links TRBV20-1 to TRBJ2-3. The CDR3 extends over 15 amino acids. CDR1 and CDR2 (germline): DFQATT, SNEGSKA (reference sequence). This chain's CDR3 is CSARGWLSSTDTQYF.

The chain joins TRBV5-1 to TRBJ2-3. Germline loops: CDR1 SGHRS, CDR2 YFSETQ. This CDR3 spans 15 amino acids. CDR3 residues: CASSFSSQSTDTQYF.

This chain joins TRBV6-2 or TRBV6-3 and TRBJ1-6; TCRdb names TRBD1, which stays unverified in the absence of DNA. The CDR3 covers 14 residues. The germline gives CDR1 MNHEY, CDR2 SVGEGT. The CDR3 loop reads CASSRDRRNSPLHF.

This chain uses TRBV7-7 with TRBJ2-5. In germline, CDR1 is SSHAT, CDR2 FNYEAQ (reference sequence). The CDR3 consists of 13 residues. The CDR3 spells CASSSLNQETQYF.

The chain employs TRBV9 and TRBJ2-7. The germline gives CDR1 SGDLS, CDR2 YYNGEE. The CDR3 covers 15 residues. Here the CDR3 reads CASSVGPFGSYEQYF.

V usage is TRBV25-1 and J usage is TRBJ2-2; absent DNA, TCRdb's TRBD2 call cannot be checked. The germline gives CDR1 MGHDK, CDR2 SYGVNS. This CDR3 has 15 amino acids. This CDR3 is CASSDTVVNTGELFF.

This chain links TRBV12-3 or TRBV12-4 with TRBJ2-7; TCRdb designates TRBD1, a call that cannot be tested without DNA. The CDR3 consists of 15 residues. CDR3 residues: CASSPRTTYSYEQYF.

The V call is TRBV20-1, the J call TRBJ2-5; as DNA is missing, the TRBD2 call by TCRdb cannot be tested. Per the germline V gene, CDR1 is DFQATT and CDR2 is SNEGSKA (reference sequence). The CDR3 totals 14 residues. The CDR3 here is CSASPGTSGETQYF.

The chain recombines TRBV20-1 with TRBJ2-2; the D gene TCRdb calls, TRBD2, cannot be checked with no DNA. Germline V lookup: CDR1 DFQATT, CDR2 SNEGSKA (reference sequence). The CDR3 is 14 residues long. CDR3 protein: CSAADYLNTGELFF.

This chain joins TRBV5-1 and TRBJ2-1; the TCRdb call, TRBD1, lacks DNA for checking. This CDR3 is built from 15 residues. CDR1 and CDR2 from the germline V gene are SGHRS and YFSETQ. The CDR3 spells CASSLAVSRSSEQFF.

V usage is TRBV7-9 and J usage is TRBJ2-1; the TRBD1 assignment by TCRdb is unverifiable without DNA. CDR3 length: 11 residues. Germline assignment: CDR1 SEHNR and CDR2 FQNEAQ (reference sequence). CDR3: CASSLGDQTFF.

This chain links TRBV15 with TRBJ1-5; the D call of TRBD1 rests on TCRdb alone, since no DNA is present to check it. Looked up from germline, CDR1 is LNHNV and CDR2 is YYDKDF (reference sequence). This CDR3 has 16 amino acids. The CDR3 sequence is CATSRGGVGVGQPQHF.

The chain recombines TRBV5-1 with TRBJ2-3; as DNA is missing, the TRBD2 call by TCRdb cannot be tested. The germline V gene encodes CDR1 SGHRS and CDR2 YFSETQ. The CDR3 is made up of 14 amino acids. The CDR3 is CASSSGGGPDTQYF.

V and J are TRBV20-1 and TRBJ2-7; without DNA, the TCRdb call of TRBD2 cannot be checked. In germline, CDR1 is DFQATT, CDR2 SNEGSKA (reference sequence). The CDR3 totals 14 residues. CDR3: CSAEKRGSLYEQYF.

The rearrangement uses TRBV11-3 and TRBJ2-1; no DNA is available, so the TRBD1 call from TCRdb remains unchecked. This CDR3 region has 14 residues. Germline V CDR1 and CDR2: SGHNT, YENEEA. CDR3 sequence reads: CASSKRDRESAQFF.